These 14 T cell receptor beta chains came from one sample sequenced in a study of cytomegalovirus exposure and HLA in healthy donors. The protocol was immunoSEQ multiplex PCR, while the TCRdb copy is restricted to in-frame clones and leaves out a portion. The top ten clones hold around 1.5% of a sample with 66,000 or so clones, around 97% of them seen once. The material sequenced was PBMCs. The receptors here all came from a woman between 18 and 29 years old in good health and CMV-seropositive.

The chain couples TRBV28 to TRBJ1-4; 8 nucleotides match TRBD1. V lost 6 bases, J lost 4 bases, and 7 bases stayed unmatched. This CDR3 region has 15 residues. CDR1 and CDR2 from the germline V gene are MDHEN and SYDVKM. This CDR3 is CASSHDRGFNEKLFF. The CDR3 nucleotides are TGTGCCAGCAGCCATGACAGGGGATTTAATGAAAAACTGTTTTTT.

V is TRBV19 and J is TRBJ1-4; 7 bases map to TRBD1. Germline V gene sequence: CDR1 LNHDA, CDR2 SQIVND (reference sequence). The CDR3 consists of 14 residues. V trimming: 1 base; J trimming: 5 bases; junction bases outside the gene matches: 1. For the CDR3, the DNA is TGTGCCAGTAGTATAGGACAGGGAAATGAAAAACTGTTTTTT. Protein: CASSIGQGNEKLFF.

This clone was detected once. This chain uses TRBV9 with TRBJ2-1; 8 bases map to TRBD1. This CDR3 is 15 amino acids long. Germline-derived CDR1 and CDR2 are SGDLS and YYNGEE. V shed 4 bases, J shed 8 bases, and the junction held 11 bases outside the gene matches. DNA of the CDR3: TGTGCCAGCAGCACTCCCGGGACAGGCATGCATGAGCAGTTCTTC. It translates to CASSTPGTGMHEQFF.

The chain joins TRBV30 to TRBJ2-7; 10 positions match TRBD1. The CDR3 has 20 amino acids. CDR1 is GTSNPN, CDR2 SVGIG, per germline (reference sequence). J was trimmed by 0 bases and V by 7 bases; bases with no gene match: 24. CDR3 nucleotide sequence: TGTGCCTCCCCCGGGACAGGGGTCCACGATCGACAAATCCGCTCCTACGAGCAGTACTTC. This sequence encodes CASPGTGVHDRQIRSYEQYF.

The chain links TRBV6-5 to TRBJ1-2, with 8 bases aligning to TRBD1. Losses at the gene ends were 5 bases for V and 0 bases for J; bases not matched to a gene: 2. CDR3 length: 14 amino acids. Germline values: CDR1 MNHEY, CDR2 SVGAGI. DNA of the CDR3: TGTGCCAGCAGTCGGGACAGGCCTAACTATGGCTACACCTTC. This translates into CASSRDRPNYGYTF.

The chain carries TRBV7-3 and TRBJ2-1, with TRBD2 as a possible D gene (7 bases). V lost 4 bases and J 5 bases, leaving 12 bases between the germline ends. In germline, CDR1 is SGHTA, CDR2 FQGTGA. This CDR3 is built from 14 residues. The CDR3 DNA reads TGTGCCAGCAGCTCCAGGGAGGGGGACAATGAGCAGTTCTTC. Amino acids: CASSSREGDNEQFF.

V is TRBV4-1 and J is TRBJ2-1; D is perhaps TRBD2 (6 bases). CDR1 is MGHRA and CDR2 is YSYEKL in the germline V gene. V dropped 3 bases and J dropped 10 bases, with 10 bases sitting between them. This CDR3 contains 12 residues. DNA of the CDR3: TGCGCCAGCAGCCACCCCCGGGGGGAGCAGTTCTTC. Encoded protein: CASSHPRGEQFF.

V gene TRBV6-4 combines with J gene TRBJ2-1; 8 nucleotides match TRBD2. The ends lost 5 bases at V and 2 bases at J; junction bases unmatched: 5. CDR1 and CDR2 from the germline V gene are MRHNA and SNTAGT. This CDR3 region has 15 residues. This CDR3 is CASSRAGATYNEQFF. CDR3 DNA: TGTGCCAGCAGTAGAGCGGGAGCGACCTACAATGAGCAGTTCTTC.

The DNA of the CDR3 is TGTGCCAGCAGCTTCCTATATGGCTACACCTTC. Translated, it gives CASSFLYGYTF. The chain couples TRBV5-4 to TRBJ1-2; D is unclear. This CDR3 comprises 11 residues. The germline V gene has CDR1 SGHNT and CDR2 YYREEE (reference sequence). V was trimmed by 2 bases and J by 5 bases, leaving 4 bases between them.

The rearrangement uses TRBV9 and TRBJ2-1; 11 positions agree with TRBD2. V shed 3 bases and J 7 bases; nucleotides not matched to a gene: 9. CDR1 and CDR2 from the germline V gene are SGDLS and YYNGEE. The CDR3 extends over 16 amino acids. The CDR3 DNA sequence: TGTGCCAGCAGCGCCCGGCTAGCGGGAGGTGGAAATGAGCAGTTCTTC. Its translation is CASSARLAGGGNEQFF. Full variable domain (remainder filled in from reference TRBV9 and TRBJ2-1): DSGVTQTPKHLITATGQRVTLRCSPRSGDLSVYWYQQSLDQGLQFLIQYYNGEERAKGNILERFSAQQFPDLHSELNLSSLELGDSALYFCASSARLAGGGNEQFFGPGTRLTVL.

The CDR3 DNA sequence: TGCGCCAGCAGCGTCCAGGGGGGATCGAGCACCGGGGAGCTGTTTTTT. This sequence encodes CASSVQGGSSTGELFF. The V gene is TRBV10-1, the J gene TRBJ2-2, with D possibly being TRBD1 (7 bases). V was clipped by 6 bases and J by 4 bases, with 18 bases between them. The CDR3 loop spans 16 amino acids. Germline V gene sequence: CDR1 WNHNN, CDR2 SYGVQD (reference sequence).

V and J are TRBV7-9 and TRBJ2-2; a weak D match, TRBD2 (5 bases). The CDR3 runs to 15 residues. Trimming removed 5 bases at V and 5 bases at J, with 15 bases between. CDR1 SEHNR and CDR2 FQNEAQ come from the germline V gene (reference sequence). The CDR3 loop is CASSGVRARTGELFF. CDR3 DNA sequence: TGTGCCAGCAGCGGGGTGAGGGCGCGGACCGGGGAGCTGTTTTTT.

The J gene is TRBJ2-1, the V gene TRBV18; TRBD2 matches 8 bases. CDR1 and CDR2 from the germline V gene are KGHSH and LQKENI. This CDR3 is 15 amino acids long. Trimming at V came to 5 bases and at J to 5 bases, leaving 8 bases not matched to a gene. Here the CDR3 DNA reads TGTGCCAGCTCATTTGATAGCGGGGAGAACAATGAGCAGTTCTTC. It encodes CASSFDSGENNEQFF.

This rearrangement joins TRBV5-1 to TRBJ1-2, with TRBD1 matching 8 bases. Germline CDR1 SGHRS, CDR2 YFSETQ. V lost 0 bases to trimming and J lost 6 bases; unmatched junction nucleotides: 4. The CDR3 runs to 14 residues. The chain's CDR3 is CASSLATGGDGYTF. In DNA, the CDR3 is TGCGCCAGCAGCTTGGCAACAGGGGGTGATGGCTACACCTTC.